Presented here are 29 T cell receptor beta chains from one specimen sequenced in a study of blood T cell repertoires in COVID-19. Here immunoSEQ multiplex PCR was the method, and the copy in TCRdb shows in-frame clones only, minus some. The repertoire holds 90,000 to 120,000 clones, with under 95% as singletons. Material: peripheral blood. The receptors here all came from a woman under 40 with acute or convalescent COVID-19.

In nucleotides, the CDR3 is TGTGCCAGCAGCGAGACAGGAACCTCCTACAATGAGCAGTTCTTC. Amino acid sequence: CASSETGTSYNEQFF. The chain employs TRBV9 and TRBJ2-1; a possible D gene is TRBD1 (6 bases). V lost 3 bases and J lost 0, with 10 bases in between. The CDR3 sequence is 15 residues long. Germline CDR1 and CDR2: SGDLS and YYNGEE. Variable domain in full (rest from reference TRBV9 and TRBJ2-1): DSGVTQTPKHLITATGQRVTLRCSPRSGDLSVYWYQQSLDQGLQFLIQYYNGEERAKGNILERFSAQQFPDLHSELNLSSLELGDSALYFCASSETGTSYNEQFFGPGTRLTVL.

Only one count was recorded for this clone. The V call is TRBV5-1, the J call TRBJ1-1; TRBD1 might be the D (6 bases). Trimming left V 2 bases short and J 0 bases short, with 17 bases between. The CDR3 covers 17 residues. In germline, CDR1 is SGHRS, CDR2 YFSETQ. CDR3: CASSFATNYRVNTEAFF. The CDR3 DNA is TGCGCCAGCAGCTTTGCCACGAATTACAGGGTGAACACTGAAGCTTTCTTT.

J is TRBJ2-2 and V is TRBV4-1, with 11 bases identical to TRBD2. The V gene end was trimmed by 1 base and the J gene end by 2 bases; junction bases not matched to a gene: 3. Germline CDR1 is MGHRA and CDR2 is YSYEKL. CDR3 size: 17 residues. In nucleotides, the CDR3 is TGCGCCAGCAGCCAAGGACTAGCGGGGATAAACACCGGGGAGCTGTTTTTT. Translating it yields CASSQGLAGINTGELFF.

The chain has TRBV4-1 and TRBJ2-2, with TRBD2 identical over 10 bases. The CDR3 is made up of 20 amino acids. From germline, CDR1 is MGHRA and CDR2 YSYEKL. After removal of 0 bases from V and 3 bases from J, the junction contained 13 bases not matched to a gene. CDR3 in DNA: TGCGCCAGCAGCCAAGATCCAGCGGGAGGGTCCATTCTTTACACCGGGGAGCTGTTTTTT. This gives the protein CASSQDPAGGSILYTGELFF.

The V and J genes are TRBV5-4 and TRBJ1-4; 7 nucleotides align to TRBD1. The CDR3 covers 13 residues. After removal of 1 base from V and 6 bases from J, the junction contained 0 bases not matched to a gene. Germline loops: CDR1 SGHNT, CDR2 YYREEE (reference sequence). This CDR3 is CASSLTGDEKLFF. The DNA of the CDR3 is TGTGCCAGCAGCTTGACAGGGGATGAAAAACTGTTTTTT.

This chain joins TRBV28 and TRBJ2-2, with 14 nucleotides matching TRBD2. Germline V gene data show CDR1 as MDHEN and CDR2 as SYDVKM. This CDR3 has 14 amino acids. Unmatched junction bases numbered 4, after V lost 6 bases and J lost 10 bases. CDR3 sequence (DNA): TGTGCCAGCAGGAGGGGACTAGCGGGAGAGGAGCTGTTTTTT. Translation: CASRRGLAGEELFF.

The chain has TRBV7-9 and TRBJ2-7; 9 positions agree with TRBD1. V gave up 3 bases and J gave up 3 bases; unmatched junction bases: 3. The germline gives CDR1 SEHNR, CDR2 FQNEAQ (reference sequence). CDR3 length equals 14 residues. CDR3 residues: CASSLGQGFYEQYF. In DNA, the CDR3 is TGTGCCAGCAGCTTGGGACAGGGATTCTACGAGCAGTACTTC.

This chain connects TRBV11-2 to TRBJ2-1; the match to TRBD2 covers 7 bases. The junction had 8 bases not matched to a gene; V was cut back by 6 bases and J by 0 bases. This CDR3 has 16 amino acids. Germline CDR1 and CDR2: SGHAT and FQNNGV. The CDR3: CASREVRGVSYNEQFF. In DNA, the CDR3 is TGTGCCAGCAGGGAAGTCCGGGGGGTCTCCTACAATGAGCAGTTCTTC.

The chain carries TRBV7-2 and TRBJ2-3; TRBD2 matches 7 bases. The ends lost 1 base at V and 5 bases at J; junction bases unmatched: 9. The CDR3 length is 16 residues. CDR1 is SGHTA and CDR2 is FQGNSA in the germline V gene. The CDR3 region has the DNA TGTGCCAGCAGCTTAGGTCCGGCGGGAGCAGAAGATACGCAGTATTTT. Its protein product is CASSLGPAGAEDTQYF.

The DNA for the CDR3 is TGTGCCAGCAGCTCTCCTTCTGGCGGGGGACATGGCTACACCTTC. Protein sequence: CASSSPSGGGHGYTF. The chain recombines TRBV7-8 with TRBJ1-2; tentatively, D is TRBD1 (5 bases). Germline loops: CDR1 SGHVS, CDR2 FQNEAQ. The length of the CDR3 is 15 residues. V lost 4 bases and J 6 bases, leaving 18 bases between the germline ends.

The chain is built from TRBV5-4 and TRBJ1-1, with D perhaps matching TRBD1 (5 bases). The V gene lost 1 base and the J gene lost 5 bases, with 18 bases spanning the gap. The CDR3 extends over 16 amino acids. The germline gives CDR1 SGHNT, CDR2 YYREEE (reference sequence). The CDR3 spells CASSLSVQGGRTEAFF. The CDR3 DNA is TGTGCCAGCAGCTTGAGTGTTCAGGGAGGTCGGACTGAAGCTTTCTTT.

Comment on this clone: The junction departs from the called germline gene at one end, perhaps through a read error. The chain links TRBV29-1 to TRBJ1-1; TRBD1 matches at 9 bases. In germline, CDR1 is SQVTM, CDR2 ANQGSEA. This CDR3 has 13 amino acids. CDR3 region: CSAETQGATKAFF. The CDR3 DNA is TGCAGCGCTGAGACACAGGGGGCCACTAAAGCTTTCTTT.

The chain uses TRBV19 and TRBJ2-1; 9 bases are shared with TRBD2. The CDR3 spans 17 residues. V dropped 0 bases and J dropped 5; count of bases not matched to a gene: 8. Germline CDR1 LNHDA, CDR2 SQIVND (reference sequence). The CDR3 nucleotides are TGTGCCAGTAGTATAGATCTACGGCTAGCGGGGCACAATGAGCAGTTCTTC. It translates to CASSIDLRLAGHNEQFF.

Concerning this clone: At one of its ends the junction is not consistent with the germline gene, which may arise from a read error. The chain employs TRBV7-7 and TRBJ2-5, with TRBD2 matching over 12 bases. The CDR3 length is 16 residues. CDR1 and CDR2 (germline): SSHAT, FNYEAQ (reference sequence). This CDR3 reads CASSLTSGRRGETQYF. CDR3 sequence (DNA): TGTGCTAGCAGCTTAACTAGCGGGAGGAGGGGAGAGACCCAGTACTTC.

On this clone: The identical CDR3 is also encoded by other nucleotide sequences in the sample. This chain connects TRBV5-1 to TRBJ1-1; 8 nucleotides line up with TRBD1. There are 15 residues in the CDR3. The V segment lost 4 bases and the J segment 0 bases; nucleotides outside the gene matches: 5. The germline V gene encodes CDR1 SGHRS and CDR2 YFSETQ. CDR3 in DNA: TGCGCCAGCAGCCTCGGACAGGGAATGAACACTGAAGCTTTCTTT. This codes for CASSLGQGMNTEAFF. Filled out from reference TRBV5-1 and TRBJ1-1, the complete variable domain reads KAGVTQTPRYLIKTRGQQVTLSCSPISGHRSVSWYQQTPGQGLQFLFEYFSETQRNKGNFPGRFSGRQFSNSRSEMNVSTLELGDSALYLCASSLGQGMNTEAFFGQGTRLTVV.

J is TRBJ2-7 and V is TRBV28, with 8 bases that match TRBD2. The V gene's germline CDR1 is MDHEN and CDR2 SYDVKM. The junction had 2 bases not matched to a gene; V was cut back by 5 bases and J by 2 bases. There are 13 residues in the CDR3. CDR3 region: CASSNGGAYEQYF. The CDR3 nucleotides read TGTGCCAGCAGTAACGGGGGGGCCTACGAGCAGTACTTC.

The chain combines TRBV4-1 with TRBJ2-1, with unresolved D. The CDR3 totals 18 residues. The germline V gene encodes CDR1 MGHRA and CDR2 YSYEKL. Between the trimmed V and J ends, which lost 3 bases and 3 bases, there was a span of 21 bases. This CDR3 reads CASSQKADDLPYYNEQFF. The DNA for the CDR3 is TGCGCCAGCAGCCAGAAGGCAGACGACTTGCCTTACTACAATGAGCAGTTCTTC.

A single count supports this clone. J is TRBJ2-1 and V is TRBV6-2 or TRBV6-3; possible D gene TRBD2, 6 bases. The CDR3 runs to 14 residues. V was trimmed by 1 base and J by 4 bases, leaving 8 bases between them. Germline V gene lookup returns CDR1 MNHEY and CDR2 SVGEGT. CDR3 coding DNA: TGTGCCAGCAGTTACTTGGGACTGTACAATGAGCAGTTCTTC. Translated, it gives CASSYLGLYNEQFF.

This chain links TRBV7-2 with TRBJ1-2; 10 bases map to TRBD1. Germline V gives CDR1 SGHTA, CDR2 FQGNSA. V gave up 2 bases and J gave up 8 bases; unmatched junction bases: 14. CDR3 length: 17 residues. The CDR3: CASSLIPRDRGREGYTF. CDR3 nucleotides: TGTGCCAGCAGCTTAATCCCCCGGGACAGGGGCCGGGAGGGCTACACCTTC.

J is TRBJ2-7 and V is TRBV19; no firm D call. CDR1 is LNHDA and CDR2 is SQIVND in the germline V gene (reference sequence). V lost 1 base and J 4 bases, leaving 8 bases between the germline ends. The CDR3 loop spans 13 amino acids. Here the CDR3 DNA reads TGTGCCAGTAGTATAGGAGGCGGTTACGAGCAGTACTTC. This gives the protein CASSIGGGYEQYF.

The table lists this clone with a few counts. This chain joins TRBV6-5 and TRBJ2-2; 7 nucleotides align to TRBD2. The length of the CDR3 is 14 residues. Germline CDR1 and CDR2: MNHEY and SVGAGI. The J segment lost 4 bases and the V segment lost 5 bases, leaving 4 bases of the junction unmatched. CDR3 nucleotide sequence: TGTGCCAGCAGTACGGGAGGCGGCACCGGGGAGCTGTTTTTT. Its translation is CASSTGGGTGELFF.

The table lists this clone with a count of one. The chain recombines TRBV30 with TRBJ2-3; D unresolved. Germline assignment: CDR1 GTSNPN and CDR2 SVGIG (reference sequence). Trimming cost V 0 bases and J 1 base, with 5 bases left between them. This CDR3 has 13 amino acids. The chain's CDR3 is CAWSVLGTDTQYF. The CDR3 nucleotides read TGTGCCTGGAGTGTGCTAGGCACAGATACGCAGTATTTT.

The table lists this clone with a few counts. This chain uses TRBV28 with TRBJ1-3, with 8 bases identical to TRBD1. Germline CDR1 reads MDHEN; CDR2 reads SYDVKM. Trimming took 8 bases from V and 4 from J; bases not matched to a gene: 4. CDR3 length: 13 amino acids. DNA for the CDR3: TGTGCCAGCTCGGACAGGGACGGAAACACCATATATTTT. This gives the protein CASSDRDGNTIYF.

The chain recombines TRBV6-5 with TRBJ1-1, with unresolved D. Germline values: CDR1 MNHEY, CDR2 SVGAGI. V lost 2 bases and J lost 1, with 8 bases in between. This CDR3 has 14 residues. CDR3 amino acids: CASSYDTENTEAFF. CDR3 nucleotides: TGTGCCAGCAGTTACGATACAGAGAACACTGAAGCTTTCTTT.

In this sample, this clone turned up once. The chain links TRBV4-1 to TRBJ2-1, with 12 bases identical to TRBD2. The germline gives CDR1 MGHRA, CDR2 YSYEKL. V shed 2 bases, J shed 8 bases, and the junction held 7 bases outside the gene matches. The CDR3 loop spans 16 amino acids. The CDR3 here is CASSQPLAGGRYEQFF. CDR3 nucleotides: TGCGCCAGCAGCCAACCCCTAGCGGGGGGGCGTTATGAGCAGTTCTTC.

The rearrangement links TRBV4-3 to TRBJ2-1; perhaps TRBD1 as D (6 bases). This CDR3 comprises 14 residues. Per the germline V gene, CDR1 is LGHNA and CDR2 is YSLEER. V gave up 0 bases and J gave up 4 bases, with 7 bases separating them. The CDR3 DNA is TGCGCCAGCAGCCAAGAAGGACAGTACAATGAGCAGTTCTTC. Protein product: CASSQEGQYNEQFF.

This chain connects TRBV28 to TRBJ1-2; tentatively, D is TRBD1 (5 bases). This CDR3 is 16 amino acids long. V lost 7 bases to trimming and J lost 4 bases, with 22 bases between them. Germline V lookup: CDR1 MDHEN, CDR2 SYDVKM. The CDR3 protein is CASTLSLGVPGYGYTF. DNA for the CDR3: TGTGCCAGCACCCTTAGCCTAGGGGTCCCTGGCTATGGCTACACCTTC.

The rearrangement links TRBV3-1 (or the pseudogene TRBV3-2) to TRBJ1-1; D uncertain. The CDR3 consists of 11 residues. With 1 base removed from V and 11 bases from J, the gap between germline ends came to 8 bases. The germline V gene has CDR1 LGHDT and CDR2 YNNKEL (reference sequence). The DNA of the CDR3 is TGTGCCAGCAGCCAAGGCCGAGAGGCTTTCTTT. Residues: CASSQGREAFF.

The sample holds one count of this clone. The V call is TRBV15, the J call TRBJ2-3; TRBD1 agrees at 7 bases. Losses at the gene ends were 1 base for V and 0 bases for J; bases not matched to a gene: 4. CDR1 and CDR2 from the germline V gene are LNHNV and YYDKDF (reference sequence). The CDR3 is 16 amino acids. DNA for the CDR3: TGTGCCACCAGCAGAGTCAGGGGGTCTAGCACAGATACGCAGTATTTT. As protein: CATSRVRGSSTDTQYF.